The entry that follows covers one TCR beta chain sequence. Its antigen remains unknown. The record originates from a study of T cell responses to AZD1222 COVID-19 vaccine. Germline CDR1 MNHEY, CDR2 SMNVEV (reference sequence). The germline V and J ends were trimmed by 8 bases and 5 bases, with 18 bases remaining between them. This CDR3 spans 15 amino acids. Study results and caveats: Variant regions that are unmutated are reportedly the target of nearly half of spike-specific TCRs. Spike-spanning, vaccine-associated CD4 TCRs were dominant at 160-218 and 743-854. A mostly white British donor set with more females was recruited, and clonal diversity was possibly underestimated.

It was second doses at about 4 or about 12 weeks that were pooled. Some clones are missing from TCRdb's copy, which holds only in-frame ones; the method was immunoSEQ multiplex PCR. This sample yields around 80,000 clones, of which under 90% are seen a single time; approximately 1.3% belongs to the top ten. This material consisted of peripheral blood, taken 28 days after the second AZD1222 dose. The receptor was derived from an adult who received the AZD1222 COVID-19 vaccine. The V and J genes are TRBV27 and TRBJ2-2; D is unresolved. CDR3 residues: CASGPPVGGTGELFF. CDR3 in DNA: TGTGCCAGCGGCCCCCCGGTGGGTGGGACCGGGGAGCTGTTTTTT.